These 24 T cell receptor beta chains share one sample of origin, sequenced in a study of CD8 T cells in ankylosing spondylitis. Study-wide points: Within ankylosing spondylitis blood, a TCR beta motif made up of roughly eight highly homologous variants appeared to be characteristic.

TCRdb independently ran MiXCR on the 5' RACE reads; one entry per CDR3 protein. The sample carries 220,000 or so distinct CDR3 sequences, 15% to 20% recorded once. For these receptors, no antigen is known. Sequencing used blood, either unsorted or a sorted T cell fraction (not recorded which). Receptor source: a male donor with ankylosing spondylitis.

The rearrangement joins TRBV4-2 to TRBJ2-2; 8 positions match TRBD1. Germline CDR1 is LGHNA and CDR2 is YNFKEQ. V lost 6 bases to trimming and J lost 0 bases; unmatched junction nucleotides: 15. The CDR3 runs 19 residues. Here the CDR3 reads CASRSGTGKIFANTGELFF. The CDR3 nucleotides are TGTGCCAGCAGATCCGGGACAGGAAAAATTTTCGCGAACACCGGGGAGCTGTTTTTT.

This clonotype was counted only a few times. The chain employs TRBV27 and TRBJ2-6, with unresolved D. CDR1 and CDR2 from the germline V gene are MNHEY and SMNVEV (reference sequence). V dropped 5 bases and J dropped 2 bases, with 10 bases sitting between them. The CDR3 has 15 amino acids. In DNA form, the CDR3 reads TGTGCCAGCAGTGCCGGTACGACTGGGGCCAACGTCCTGACTTTC. It is translated as CASSAGTTGANVLTF. Full variable domain (outside the CDR3, taken from reference TRBV27 and TRBJ2-6): EAQVTQNPRYLITVTGKKLTVTCSQNMNHEYMSWYRQDPGLGLRQIYYSMNVEVTDKGDVPEGYKVSRKEKRNFPLILESPSPNQTSLYFCASSAGTTGANVLTFGAGSRLTVL.

J is TRBJ2-5 and V is TRBV4-3, with D unclear. V gave up 1 base and J gave up 0 bases, with 15 bases separating them. Germline values: CDR1 LGHNA, CDR2 YSLEER. This CDR3 has 17 residues. CDR3: CASSQGVTGSDQETQYF. The DNA for the CDR3 is TGCGCCAGCAGCCAAGGAGTAACCGGAAGCGACCAAGAGACCCAGTACTTC.

The chain uses TRBV20-1 and TRBJ2-3; 13 bases fit TRBD2. Germline CDR1 is DFQATT and CDR2 is SNEGSKA (reference sequence). The length of the CDR3 is 18 residues. The V segment lost 0 bases and the J segment 5 bases; nucleotides outside the gene matches: 11. This CDR3 reads CSAREELAGGAHLDTQYF. CDR3 bases: TGCAGTGCTAGAGAGGAACTAGCGGGAGGGGCACACTTAGATACGCAGTATTTT.

The chain uses TRBV6-5 and TRBJ1-5, with D possibly TRBD1 on 5 matching bases. V dropped 2 bases and J dropped 9 bases, with 26 bases sitting between them. Per germline, CDR1 MNHEY and CDR2 SVGAGI. The CDR3 has 18 residues. CDR3 DNA: TGTGCCAGCAGTTACCTCGTCCCGGGACTGCATGAAGGTTTGCCCCAGCATTTT. It yields the protein CASSYLVPGLHEGLPQHF.

This clonotype came up a few times. This rearrangement joins TRBV12-3 or TRBV12-4 to TRBJ1-1, with TRBD1 as a possible D gene (5 bases). The CDR3 extends over 14 amino acids. Trimming removed 4 bases from V and 1 base from J, with 10 bases in between. The CDR3 DNA follows: TGTGCCAGCAGTTCAGGGCCATGGAACACTGAAGCTTTCTTT. Its translation: CASSSGPWNTEAFF.

The chain is built from TRBV2 and TRBJ1-5; no reliable D call. Per germline, CDR1 SNHLY and CDR2 FYNNEI. This CDR3 spans 13 amino acids. Trimming left V 6 bases short and J 3 bases short, with 9 bases between. In DNA, the CDR3 is TGTGCCAGCAGGGGCAGCTACAATCAGCCCCAGCATTTT. Encoded protein: CASRGSYNQPQHF.

This clonotype was seen at least ten times. This chain joins TRBV24-1 and TRBJ2-7; D possibly corresponds to TRBD1 (5 bases). CDR3 length: 14 amino acids. The germline gives CDR1 KGHDR, CDR2 SFDVKD. The V and J ends lost 4 bases and 2 bases respectively, with 11 bases between them. The CDR3 is CATSDHRRPYEQYF. In nucleotides, the CDR3 is TGTGCCACCAGTGACCACAGGCGCCCCTACGAGCAGTACTTC.

The rearrangement joins TRBV6-6 to TRBJ2-2, with a weak D call TRBD1 (7 bases). V was shortened by 7 bases and J by 6 bases, with 9 bases between the two germline ends. The V gene's germline CDR1 is MNHNY and CDR2 SVGAGI (reference sequence). This CDR3 comprises 12 residues. The CDR3 bases are TGTGCCAGCATCAGGGGGGCCGGGGAGCTGTTTTTT. Amino acids: CASIRGAGELFF.

This clonotype has a count of ten or more. This chain uses TRBV4-3 with TRBJ2-7; 13 bases fit TRBD2. Germline V gene sequence: CDR1 LGHNA, CDR2 YSLEER. This CDR3 is 17 amino acids long. V was clipped by 0 bases and J by 5 bases; unmatched bases: 7. The CDR3: CASSQDTSGRAGDEQYF. For the CDR3, the DNA is TGCGCCAGCAGCCAAGATACTAGCGGGAGGGCCGGGGACGAGCAGTACTTC.

The genes are TRBV27 and TRBJ1-5; D is uncertain. The CDR3 totals 19 residues. V lost 7 bases and J 1 base, leaving 26 bases between the germline ends. Germline V gene lookup returns CDR1 MNHEY and CDR2 SMNVEV (reference sequence). CDR3 sequence reads: CASIKDGSLSDRSNQPQHF. As DNA, the CDR3 is TGTGCCAGCATAAAAGATGGCAGTCTGAGTGATCGGAGCAATCAGCCCCAGCATTTT.

Only a few counts were recorded for this clonotype. This chain uses TRBV7-9 with TRBJ1-1; 9 bases map to TRBD1. Germline V gene lookup returns CDR1 SEHNR and CDR2 FQNEAQ (reference sequence). With V trimmed by 4 bases and J by 4 bases, 7 bases remained unmatched. The CDR3 spans 15 residues. CDR3: CASSSRDRVGTEAFF. The CDR3 DNA sequence: TGTGCCAGCAGCTCACGGGACAGGGTTGGCACTGAAGCTTTCTTT.

This clonotype was seen repeatedly, ten times or more. The chain carries TRBV4-1 and TRBJ2-1; D might be TRBD1 (5 bases). The CDR3 contains 17 residues. Per germline, CDR1 MGHRA and CDR2 YSYEKL. Trimming shortened V by 2 bases and J by 3 bases, and 17 bases separated the two germline ends. Written as DNA, the CDR3 is TGCGCCAGCAGCCAATACCGAGACAGCGAACTCTACAATGAGCAGTTCTTC. This translates into CASSQYRDSELYNEQFF.

CDR3: CSVLGLAGPGGAKNIQYF. The CDR3 DNA reads TGCAGCGTTCTCGGACTAGCGGGCCCCGGGGGGGCCAAAAACATTCAGTACTTC. The J gene is TRBJ2-4, the V gene TRBV29-1, with 11 bases that match TRBD2. Germline V CDR1 and CDR2: SQVTM, ANQGSEA. This CDR3 has 18 amino acids. Unmatched junction bases numbered 13, after V lost 5 bases and J lost 1 base. Combining the CDR3 with reference TRBV29-1 and TRBJ2-4 gives the whole variable domain SAVISQKPSRDICQRGTSLTIQCQVDSQVTMMFWYRQQPGQSLTLIATANQGSEATYESGFVIDKFPISRPNLTFSTLTVSNMSPEDSSIYLCSVLGLAGPGGAKNIQYFGAGTRLSVL.

This clonotype was observed once. The chain joins TRBV10-3 to TRBJ1-1; a possible D gene is TRBD1 (5 bases). The CDR3 is made up of 12 amino acids. V was clipped by 3 bases and J by 7 bases, with 9 bases between them. Germline CDR1 ENHRY, CDR2 SYGVKD. CDR3 sequence: CAISEWQGEAFF. The CDR3 DNA reads TGTGCCATCAGTGAATGGCAGGGTGAAGCTTTCTTT.

Note on this clonotype: One end of the junction does not line up with germline, which may come from a read error. The rearrangement joins TRBV4-1 to TRBJ2-1, with 7 positions matching TRBD2. This CDR3 spans 13 amino acids. Germline CDR1 reads MGHRA; CDR2 reads YSYEKL. In nucleotides, the CDR3 is TGCGCCAGCAGCCAAGATGGGGGAGGGAGCAAGGCCTTC. It is translated as CASSQDGGGSKAF.

The chain recombines TRBV28 with TRBJ2-2; 8 bases align to TRBD2. After removal of 3 bases from V and 2 bases from J, the junction contained 5 bases not matched to a gene. The CDR3 has 16 residues. In germline, CDR1 is MDHEN, CDR2 SYDVKM. The CDR3 DNA sequence: TGTGCCAGCAGTTTTACTGCGGGAGGCAACACCGGGGAGCTGTTTTTT. Translated: CASSFTAGGNTGELFF.

This clonotype has only a few counts. The gene calls are TRBV2 and TRBJ2-5, with 7 bases identical to TRBD1. The V and J ends lost 8 bases and 3 bases, in that order; junction bases with no gene match: 18. This CDR3 is built from 17 residues. Germline V gene lookup returns CDR1 SNHLY and CDR2 FYNNEI. The CDR3 protein is CASLGAYWDRPEETQYF. The CDR3 DNA reads as TGTGCCAGCCTTGGGGCTTATTGGGACAGACCTGAAGAGACCCAGTACTTC.

This clonotype was picked up a small number of times. The chain employs TRBV4-1 and TRBJ2-7; D possibly corresponds to TRBD2 (6 bases). The CDR3 is 15 residues long. Between the trimmed V and J ends, which lost 0 bases and 0 bases, there was a span of 9 bases. Germline CDR1 and CDR2: MGHRA and YSYEKL. The DNA for the CDR3 is TGCGCCAGCAGCCAAGAAGGGAGGACCTCCTACGAGCAGTACTTC. This encodes CASSQEGRTSYEQYF.

The chain links TRBV7-2 to TRBJ2-7; a possible D gene is TRBD1 (5 bases). Between the trimmed V and J ends, which lost 1 base and 3 bases, there was a span of 10 bases. Germline V gene data show CDR1 as SGHTA and CDR2 as FQGNSA. The CDR3 consists of 14 residues. Written as DNA, the CDR3 is TGTGCCAGCAGCTTAGTGCAGGGATTCTACGAGCAGTACTTC. Its translation is CASSLVQGFYEQYF.

The V and J genes are TRBV14 and TRBJ2-3, with 12 nucleotides matching TRBD2. Germline V CDR1 and CDR2: SGHDN, FVKESK. The CDR3 consists of 17 residues. The V segment lost 4 bases and the J segment 4 bases; nucleotides outside the gene matches: 9. CDR3 bases: TGTGCCAGCAGCCCTTCCGGGACTAGCGGGTCGGCAGATACGCAGTATTTT. This gives the protein CASSPSGTSGSADTQYF.

This clonotype has a handful of counts. This sequence joins TRBV7-9 and TRBJ2-1; 10 bases agree with TRBD1. The CDR3 extends over 17 amino acids. In germline, CDR1 is SEHNR, CDR2 FQNEAQ (reference sequence). V lost 5 bases, J lost 5 bases, and 12 bases stayed unmatched. The CDR3 region is CASSEPGQGRYDNEQFF. The CDR3, as DNA: TGTGCCAGCAGCGAACCGGGACAGGGGAGATACGACAATGAGCAGTTCTTC.

This chain links TRBV30 with TRBJ2-5, with no clear D. Trimming removed 1 base from V and 4 bases from J, with 7 bases in between. This CDR3 contains 12 residues. Germline CDR1 reads GTSNPN; CDR2 reads SVGIG (reference sequence). Here the CDR3 reads CAWSAEGETQYF. DNA of the CDR3: TGTGCCTGGAGTGCCGAAGGAGAGACCCAGTACTTC.

This clonotype was observed a handful of times. The V and J genes are TRBV28 and TRBJ2-2; D perhaps matches TRBD1 (6 bases). The CDR3 sequence is 14 residues long. V dropped 5 bases and J dropped 3 bases, with 10 bases sitting between them. The V gene's germline CDR1 is MDHEN and CDR2 SYDVKM. The chain's CDR3 is CASSLAGDTGELFF. Here the CDR3 DNA reads TGTGCCAGCAGTCTAGCAGGGGACACCGGGGAGCTGTTTTTT.